A selection of T cell receptor beta chains follows, all from one sample in a study of blood T cell repertoires in COVID-19. Using immunoSEQ multiplex PCR, the repertoire was profiled, and TCRdb retains in-frame clones only, with some absent. The repertoire consists of under 200,000 clones, with around 83% occurring once and the leading ten covering approximately 4%. The sequencing input was PBMCs or T cells enriched from blood (not recorded which). The receptor set was obtained from a woman aged 50 to 60 in a cohort exposed to, infected with or recovered from COVID-19 (not recorded which). The CDR3 runs from the conserved cysteine through the conserved F or W. The order of the fields is V gene, clone size, J gene, CDR3 protein. Only part of the rows carry a size: once, few, many, or a class if the clone is expanded.

TRBV6-2/TRBV6-3,NA,TRBJ2-4,CASSYSIQGDVAKNIQYF
TRBV27,NA,TRBJ1-6,CASSRGPVDSPLHF
TRBV2,NA,TRBJ1-4,CASSDDGVRGEKLFF
TRBV5-1,NA,TRBJ2-2,CASSLDGRGGELFF
TRBV7-2,NA,TRBJ1-5,CASSRDRGSNQPQHF
TRBV9,NA,TRBJ2-2,CASSVRREANTGELFF
TRBV6-2/TRBV6-3,NA,TRBJ2-6,CASSYANSGANVLTF
TRBV7-6,once,TRBJ2-2,CASSLGELNTGELFF
TRBV2,NA,TRBJ2-1,CASSEVTGGYNEQFF
TRBV6-1,NA,TRBJ2-1,CASSDRVASGEQFF
TRBV11-2,NA,TRBJ1-2,CASSYAGTGLYGYTF
TRBV7-2,NA,TRBJ2-5,CASSPSGGGWETQYF
TRBV28,few,TRBJ2-1,CASSPQGPSNNEQFF
TRBV7-6,NA,TRBJ2-7,CASSLDSSGAYEQYF
TRBV2,NA,TRBJ1-1,CAGQQANRDTEAFF
TRBV21-1,NA,TRBJ2-5,CASSTRQNSFRVGTQYF
TRBV19,NA,TRBJ1-5,CASRTGYDSNQPQHF
TRBV19,NA,TRBJ2-2,CASRISGGRDGELFF
TRBV18,NA,TRBJ1-2,CASSPQWRASRFSYGYTF
TRBV6-5,few,TRBJ1-4,CASSSLGQGTNEKLFF
TRBV9,NA,TRBJ1-1,CASSSGQGNTEAFF
TRBV6-2/TRBV6-3,few,TRBJ1-2,CASSPGTGEPTNYGYTF
TRBV28,NA,TRBJ2-5,CASSSKRKETQYF
TRBV28,once,TRBJ1-1,CASSLWRGGGTEAFF
TRBV9,NA,TRBJ2-5,CASSPTGQETQYF
TRBV4-1,NA,TRBJ2-1,CASSPSDRGRSNEQFF
TRBV7-2,NA,TRBJ1-6,CASSSYPPGQSPLHF
TRBV10-1,NA,TRBJ2-3,CASAREGVDTQYF
TRBV9,NA,TRBJ2-3,CASSSRLAGGYDTQYF
TRBV27,once,TRBJ1-4,CASSAGQGIVEKLFF
TRBV2,NA,TRBJ2-2,CASSNLTQGRELFF
TRBV2,once,TRBJ1-5,CASSEALGGVWDQPQHF
TRBV5-4,NA,TRBJ2-7,CASTDRSSYEQYF
TRBV1,NA,TRBJ2-5,CTSSQDLQGQQETQYF
TRBV7-9,NA,TRBJ1-2,CASSLDRSYSGYTF
TRBV19,once,TRBJ1-2,CATAPDAREGYTF
TRBV2,once,TRBJ1-5,CASRDREGNQPQHF